The 23 T cell receptor beta chains in this list originate from one sample, sequenced in a study of blood T cell repertoires in COVID-19. Clones were sequenced by immunoSEQ multiplex PCR, and TCRdb holds only the in-frame ones, with some missing. Here the sample spans about 190,000 clones, around 89% being singletons. The sequenced material came from peripheral blood. Source of these receptors: a man aged 45 to 65 with acute or convalescent COVID-19.

The chain recombines TRBV15 with TRBJ2-5, with a weak D call TRBD1 (6 bases). Germline V gene data show CDR1 as LNHNV and CDR2 as YYDKDF (reference sequence). Deletions cut 0 bases from V and 5 bases from J, with 13 bases between. The CDR3 contains 15 residues. DNA for the CDR3: TGTGCCACCAGCAGAGATCTGAACAGGGAGGAGACCCAGTACTTC. It encodes CATSRDLNREETQYF.

This sequence joins TRBV2 and TRBJ1-5, with unresolved D. This CDR3 has 13 amino acids. Trimming stripped 3 bases from V and 2 bases from J, with 5 bases between. CDR1 is SNHLY, CDR2 FYNNEI, per germline. The CDR3 nucleotides are TGTGCCAGCAGTGACGGAGGCAATCAGCCCCAGCATTTT. Translating gives CASSDGGNQPQHF. The whole variable domain, remainder taken from reference TRBV2 and TRBJ1-5, is EPEVTQTPSHQVTQMGQEVILRCVPISNHLYFYWYRQILGQKVEFLVSFYNNEISEKSEIFDDQFSVERPDGSNFTLKIRSTKLEDSAMYFCASSDGGNQPQHFGDGTRLSIL.

The chain combines TRBV10-3 with TRBJ1-2, with D maybe TRBD1 (6 bases). In germline, CDR1 is ENHRY, CDR2 SYGVKD. The CDR3 totals 15 residues. Trimming removed 3 bases from V and 0 bases from J, with 11 bases in between. The CDR3 protein is CAISDGQLANYGYTF. In DNA form, the CDR3 reads TGTGCCATCAGTGACGGACAGTTAGCTAACTATGGCTACACCTTC.

This chain links TRBV10-3 with TRBJ2-7, with D unresolved. V was cut by 3 bases and J by 4 bases, with 10 bases left in between. CDR1 ENHRY and CDR2 SYGVKD come from the germline V gene. This CDR3 spans 13 amino acids. Here the CDR3 DNA reads TGTGCCATCAGTGAAGCCCTTTCTTACGAGCAGTACTTC. Amino acid sequence: CAISEALSYEQYF.

The chain links TRBV10-1 to TRBJ2-1, with 7 bases aligning to TRBD1. Germline values: CDR1 WNHNN, CDR2 SYGVQD (reference sequence). V was pared by 2 bases and J by 5 bases, with 15 bases of the junction left unmatched. The CDR3 has 18 residues. CDR3 sequence reads: CASSEAPNGQGENNEQFF. In DNA form, the CDR3 reads TGCGCCAGCAGTGAGGCCCCTAACGGGCAGGGGGAAAACAATGAGCAGTTCTTC.

This CDR3 reads CAARSGNTIYF. The CDR3 DNA sequence: TGTGCCGCCAGATCTGGAAACACCATATATTTT. The chain links TRBV10-3 to TRBJ1-3; no clear D. The CDR3 consists of 11 residues. Per the germline V gene, CDR1 is ENHRY and CDR2 is SYGVKD. Trimming took off 11 bases at V and 1 base at J, with 6 bases between the two ends.

V gene TRBV15 combines with J gene TRBJ2-1; D might be TRBD2 (5 bases). Germline V gives CDR1 LNHNV, CDR2 YYDKDF (reference sequence). The ends were cut back, 2 bases at V and 4 bases at J, with 18 bases in the middle. This CDR3 has 17 residues. Here the CDR3 reads CATSRSPANGDYNEQFF. The CDR3, as DNA: TGTGCCACCAGCAGATCCCCCGCTAACGGGGATTACAATGAGCAGTTCTTC.

This chain joins TRBV5-8 and TRBJ2-6; 8 bases align to TRBD1. J was trimmed by 4 bases and V by 2 bases; bases with no gene match: 5. This CDR3 is 16 amino acids long. Per germline, CDR1 SGHTS and CDR2 YDEGEE. CDR3 sequence (DNA): TGTGCCAGCAGCTTTCAGGGGGCCTCGGGGGCCAACGTCCTGACTTTC. It yields the protein CASSFQGASGANVLTF.

Here the CDR3 DNA reads TGTGCCAGCAGTCCGGACAGGGGGCAAGGAGATACGCAGTATTTT. It translates to CASSPDRGQGDTQYF. The gene calls are TRBV6-5 and TRBJ2-3; TRBD1 matches at 11 bases. Germline-derived CDR1 and CDR2 are MNHEY and SVGAGI. The CDR3 spans 15 residues. V trimming: 5 bases; J trimming: 5 bases; junction bases outside the gene matches: 6.

The CDR3 is CASSYGWGQRTDTQYF. As DNA, the CDR3 is TGTGCCAGCAGTTACGGGTGGGGACAGCGCACAGATACGCAGTATTTT. The chain combines TRBV6-5 with TRBJ2-3; 7 positions agree with TRBD1. V trimming: 2 bases; J trimming: 1 base; junction bases outside the gene matches: 6. CDR1 and CDR2 from the germline V gene are MNHEY and SVGAGI. The CDR3 extends over 16 amino acids.

The gene calls are TRBV28 and TRBJ1-5; the D is unclear. The CDR3 has 12 amino acids. The V gene lost 6 bases and the J gene lost 7 bases, with 10 bases spanning the gap. CDR1 and CDR2 from the germline V gene are MDHEN and SYDVKM. CDR3: CASSPRWQPQHF. CDR3 in DNA: TGTGCCAGCAGCCCGCGGTGGCAGCCCCAGCATTTT. Complete variable domain (other parts from reference TRBV28 and TRBJ1-5): DVKVTQSSRYLVKRTGEKVFLECVQDMDHENMFWYRQDPGLGLRLIYFSYDVKMKEKGDIPEGYSVSREKKERFSLILESASTNQTSMYLCASSPRWQPQHFGDGTRLSIL.

This sequence joins TRBV13 and TRBJ2-1; 7 bases are shared with TRBD2. The CDR3 has 13 amino acids. With V trimmed by 2 bases and J by 11 bases, 6 bases remained unmatched. Germline CDR1 reads PRHDT; CDR2 reads FYEKMQ (reference sequence). DNA of the CDR3: TGTGCCAGCAGCTTATCTAGCGGACTGCAGCAGTTCTTC. As protein: CASSLSSGLQQFF.

The chain links TRBV12-2 to TRBJ1-2; no DNA check was done on the table's D call, TRBD1. TRBV12-2 is a listed pseudogene. The CDR3 contains 14 residues. The CDR3 reads CASRESPGQGPYTF. As DNA, the CDR3 is TGTGCAAGTCGCGAATCCCCGGGACAGGGCCCGTACACCTTC.

The genes are TRBV7-2 and TRBJ2-5; D is possibly TRBD2 (6 bases). Trimming removed 2 bases at V and 2 bases at J, with 15 bases between. Germline CDR1 is SGHTA and CDR2 is FQGNSA. This CDR3 comprises 16 residues. DNA of the CDR3: TGTGCCAGCAGCTTATACGTTAGCGGAGTTCAAGAGACCCAGTACTTC. Residues: CASSLYVSGVQETQYF.

The genes are TRBV14 and TRBJ2-2; D uncertain. This CDR3 has 15 amino acids. CDR1 and CDR2 from the germline V gene are SGHDN and FVKESK. V lost 4 bases and J 1 base, leaving 10 bases between the germline ends. The CDR3 nucleotides read TGTGCCAGCAGCCTCTACAGCTGGAACACCGGGGAGCTGTTTTTT. It translates to CASSLYSWNTGELFF.

This chain uses TRBV7-9 with TRBJ2-6; D not certain. Germline lookup yields CDR1 SEHNR and CDR2 FQNEAQ (reference sequence). V shed 3 bases and J shed 0 bases, with 12 bases lying between them. This CDR3 comprises 17 residues. CDR3 sequence: CASSFPGDGSGANVLTF. DNA of the CDR3: TGTGCCAGCAGCTTTCCCGGAGATGGCTCTGGGGCCAACGTCCTGACTTTC.

A single count supports this clone. The V and J genes are TRBV24-1 and TRBJ2-2, with 8 positions matching TRBD1. The germline V gene has CDR1 KGHDR and CDR2 SFDVKD. V lost 3 bases, J lost 5 bases, and 4 bases stayed unmatched. The length of the CDR3 is 15 residues. The CDR3 region is CATSDQGAGTGELFF. CDR3 sequence (DNA): TGTGCCACCAGTGATCAGGGGGCAGGGACCGGGGAGCTGTTTTTT.

The chain has TRBV5-6 and TRBJ2-7; possibly TRBD1 for D (5 bases). Germline CDR1 reads SGHDT; CDR2 reads YYEEEE. CDR3 size: 14 residues. V was cut by 0 bases and J by 2 bases, with 9 bases left in between. Written as DNA, the CDR3 is TGTGCCAGCAGCTTGGTAGGGGTTCCCTACGAGCAGTACGTC. Translating it yields CASSLVGVPYEQYV.

This chain uses TRBV4-1 with TRBJ1-3; TRBD1 might be the D (6 bases). Between the trimmed V and J ends, which lost 2 bases and 5 bases, there was a span of 16 bases. CDR1 MGHRA and CDR2 YSYEKL come from the germline V gene. The CDR3 is 16 residues long. The CDR3 nucleotides read TGCGCCAGCAGCCAAATTCGGGACATTAGGAGAAACACCATATATTTT. Its translation is CASSQIRDIRRNTIYF.

The V gene is TRBV9, the J gene TRBJ1-5; 11 bases line up with TRBD1. From germline, CDR1 is SGDLS and CDR2 YYNGEE. The CDR3 sequence is 15 residues long. After removal of 4 bases from V and 7 bases from J, the junction contained 7 bases not matched to a gene. The CDR3 reads CASSRTGGVGQPQHF. CDR3 in DNA: TGTGCCAGCAGCCGGACAGGGGGCGTGGGGCAGCCCCAGCATTTT.

The chain links TRBV21-1 to TRBJ2-2; the table's D gene call, TRBD2, was not cross checked with the DNA. TRBV21-1 is noted as a pseudogene. CDR3 size: 16 residues. The CDR3 region has the DNA TGTGCCAGCAGCAATGGGATAGCGGGGGATTTCGGGGAGCTGTTTTTT. This codes for CASSNGIAGDFGELFF.

This clone was counted between two and nine times. The chain carries TRBV2 and TRBJ2-3; 12 bases are shared with TRBD2. This CDR3 contains 15 residues. J lost 6 bases, V lost 6 bases, and 7 bases had no gene match. CDR1 and CDR2 (germline): SNHLY, FYNNEI. In nucleotides, the CDR3 is TGTGCCAGCAGGACTAGCGGGGGCGCCGTGGATACGCAGTATTTT. The encoded protein is CASRTSGGAVDTQYF.

The V gene is TRBV2, the J gene TRBJ1-4, with D possibly being TRBD1 (5 bases). The CDR3 runs to 15 residues. Between the trimmed V and J ends, which lost 1 base and 8 bases, there was a span of 14 bases. Germline CDR1 SNHLY, CDR2 FYNNEI. The CDR3 DNA is TGTGCCAGCAGTGAAGGGTGGCAGGGTCGGGAAAAACTGTTTTTT. Translating it yields CASSEGWQGREKLFF.